The 30 T cell receptor beta chains given below trace back to one sample, sequenced in a study of blood T cell repertoires in COVID-19 (dated by TCRdb to the early 2020s). Libraries were built with the immunoSEQ multiplex PCR assay. TCRdb mirrors the immuneACCESS table, restricted to in-frame sequences. Some clones are absent from its copies; in checked studies, under half trace to an unresolved V gene, and the reason for the others is unknown. This sample has approximately 120,000 clones in its table, and about 75% of those were observed once. In total, the top ten clones hold over 15% of the sample. The specimen sequenced was peripheral blood. All receptors come from an older man with acute or convalescent COVID-19.

Comment on this clone: Additional DNA sequences in this sample encode the identical CDR3. V and J are TRBV5-6 and TRBJ2-2; no reliable D call. This CDR3 has 14 residues. The V end lost 4 bases, the J end lost 2 bases, and 9 bases lay between the germline ends. CDR1 SGHDT and CDR2 YYEEEE come from the germline V gene. The CDR3 loop reads CASSLTRNTGELFF. The CDR3 coding sequence is TGTGCCAGCAGCCTTACACGTAACACCGGGGAGCTGTTTTTT.

This clone was seen only a few times. The CDR3 reads CASSEARTGGIELFF. CDR3 DNA sequence: TGTGCCAGCAGTGAAGCGCGGACAGGGGGCATCGAGCTGTTTTTT. The chain joins TRBV2 to TRBJ2-2; 11 bases fit TRBD1. The length of the CDR3 is 15 residues. The junction had 5 bases not matched to a gene; V was cut back by 0 bases and J by 11 bases. CDR1 is SNHLY and CDR2 is FYNNEI in the germline V gene.

This chain joins TRBV4-2 and TRBJ2-1, with D unclear. The CDR3 extends over 14 amino acids. In germline, CDR1 is LGHNA, CDR2 YNFKEQ. The V and J ends lost 2 bases and 4 bases respectively, with 9 bases between them. This CDR3 reads CASSQFTTYNEQFF. The DNA of the CDR3 is TGTGCCAGCAGCCAATTTACTACATACAATGAGCAGTTCTTC.

The chain couples TRBV12-3 or TRBV12-4 to TRBJ1-2; D gene ambiguous. Trimming cost V 1 base and J 2 bases, with 5 bases left between them. The CDR3 has 13 residues. The CDR3 region is CASSLGGNYGYTF. CDR3 bases: TGTGCCAGCAGTTTAGGCGGAAACTATGGCTACACCTTC.

This chain uses TRBV5-8 with TRBJ2-2; TRBD1 is a possible D gene (6 bases). Germline V gene data show CDR1 as SGHTS and CDR2 as YDEGEE. Between the trimmed V and J ends, which lost 9 bases and 0 bases, there was a span of 15 bases. This CDR3 contains 15 residues. CDR3 amino acids: CATRTGFANTGELFF. CDR3 in DNA: TGTGCCACCAGAACAGGGTTCGCGAACACCGGGGAGCTGTTTTTT. Looking up the rest from reference TRBV5-8 and TRBJ2-2 gives the full variable domain: EAGVTQSPTHLIKTRGQQATLRCSPISGHTSVYWYQQALGLGLQFLLWYDEGEERNRGNFPPRFSGRQFPNYSSELNVNALELEDSALYLCATRTGFANTGELFFGEGSRLTVL.

The chain is built from TRBV19 and TRBJ1-6, with TRBD1 matching over 7 bases. The CDR3 totals 15 residues. Germline lookup yields CDR1 LNHDA and CDR2 SQIVND (reference sequence). V trimming: 9 bases; J trimming: 2 bases; junction bases outside the gene matches: 7. The CDR3 is CASRDRAAYNSPLHF. CDR3 coding DNA: TGTGCCAGCCGAGACAGGGCTGCCTATAATTCACCCCTCCACTTT.

The chain uses TRBV3-1 (or the pseudogene TRBV3-2) and TRBJ2-1; 10 bases line up with TRBD2. V lost 0 bases, J lost 7 bases, and 9 bases stayed unmatched. The CDR3 totals 17 residues. The germline gives CDR1 LGHDT, CDR2 YNNKEL (reference sequence). The CDR3 is CASSQDLTLAGVNEQFF. In DNA, the CDR3 is TGTGCCAGCAGCCAAGATCTAACCCTAGCGGGGGTTAATGAGCAGTTCTTC.

The chain has TRBV7-9 and TRBJ2-7; tentative D call: TRBD2 (6 bases). Germline assignment: CDR1 SEHNR and CDR2 FQNEAQ (reference sequence). V was clipped by 1 base and J by 5 bases, with 21 bases between them. This CDR3 contains 17 residues. This CDR3 is CASSLDVWGEWGHEQYF. The CDR3 nucleotides are TGTGCCAGCAGCTTAGACGTCTGGGGGGAGTGGGGCCACGAGCAGTACTTC.

This clone occurred once. V gene TRBV5-1 combines with J gene TRBJ2-5; D may be TRBD2 (6 bases). Germline CDR1 reads SGHRS; CDR2 reads YFSETQ. V was shortened by 1 base and J by 1 base, with 14 bases between the two germline ends. The CDR3 runs 16 residues. As DNA, the CDR3 is TGCGCCAGCAGCTTGACCGGGACTCAGTTCCAAGAGACCCAGTACTTC. Residues: CASSLTGTQFQETQYF.

Here the CDR3 reads CASSISEAGELFF. CDR3 DNA sequence: TGTGCCAGCAGCATTAGCGAGGCCGGGGAGCTGTTTTTT. This chain uses TRBV11-2 with TRBJ2-2; D possibly corresponds to TRBD2 (5 bases). CDR1 is SGHAT, CDR2 FQNNGV, per germline. The germline V and J ends were trimmed by 5 bases and 6 bases, with 10 bases remaining between them. The CDR3 runs to 13 residues.

This clone was observed a handful of times. The genes are TRBV19 and TRBJ1-6; 8 bases match TRBD1. CDR3 size: 14 residues. CDR1 is LNHDA and CDR2 is SQIVND in the germline V gene (reference sequence). V was clipped by 5 bases and J by 6 bases; unmatched bases: 3. The CDR3 is CASSADRVNSPLHF. In DNA form, the CDR3 reads TGTGCCAGTAGTGCGGACAGGGTTAATTCACCCCTCCACTTT.

This clone was seen just once. V usage is TRBV10-2 and J usage is TRBJ1-5, with D maybe TRBD1 (5 bases). The CDR3 has 15 amino acids. The germline CDR1 and CDR2 sequences are WSHSY and SAAADI. Trimming shortened V by 4 bases and J by 2 bases, and 12 bases separated the two germline ends. The chain's CDR3 is CASSGFQGGNQPQHF. DNA for the CDR3: TGCGCCAGCAGTGGCTTCCAGGGCGGCAATCAGCCCCAGCATTTT.

The rearrangement joins TRBV28 to TRBJ1-2, with D tentatively TRBD1 (6 bases). CDR3 length: 16 amino acids. Germline V gene sequence: CDR1 MDHEN, CDR2 SYDVKM. Trimming left V 7 bases short and J 4 bases short, with 22 bases between. CDR3 protein: CASTRTDYDGVYGYTF. For the CDR3, the DNA is TGTGCCAGCACGAGGACAGACTACGATGGGGTCTATGGCTACACCTTC.

This clone turned up a few times. The rearrangement joins TRBV12-5 to TRBJ2-7; a weak D match, TRBD2 (5 bases). Germline V gene data show CDR1 as LGHNT and CDR2 as FRNRAP. CDR3 size: 13 residues. The V gene lost 1 base and the J gene lost 4 bases, with 8 bases spanning the gap. The CDR3: CASGLGTLYEQYF. CDR3 nucleotide sequence: TGTGCTAGTGGTTTGGGGACTTTATACGAGCAGTACTTC.

The chain recombines TRBV21-1 with TRBJ1-2. TRBV21-1 is flagged as a pseudogene. The CDR3 contains 14 residues. CDR3 sequence reads: CASSKFKRNYGYTF. CDR3 DNA sequence: TGTGCCAGCAGCAAATTTAAGCGTAACTATGGCTACACCTTC.

The V call is TRBV23-1, the J call TRBJ2-1, with TRBD1 matching 10 bases. Being an ORF, TRBV23-1 has a function that is uncertain. V was clipped by 0 bases and J by 0 bases; unmatched bases: 11. There are 20 residues in the CDR3. CDR3: CASSQSWVTGGPSSYNEQFF. Written as DNA, the CDR3 is TGCGCCAGCAGTCAATCTTGGGTGACAGGGGGCCCGAGCTCCTACAATGAGCAGTTCTTC.

The chain employs TRBV5-1 and TRBJ2-3, with TRBD2 identical over 8 bases. Germline V gene sequence: CDR1 SGHRS, CDR2 YFSETQ. The V gene end was trimmed by 3 bases and the J gene end by 0 bases; junction bases not matched to a gene: 12. This CDR3 is 18 amino acids long. The CDR3 DNA sequence: TGCGCCAGCAGCTGGCGGGGGGCAAGTGGGCCTAGCACAGATACGCAGTATTTT. It encodes CASSWRGASGPSTDTQYF.

The chain has TRBV27 and TRBJ2-2, with TRBD1 matching 9 bases. Germline CDR1 reads MNHEY; CDR2 reads SMNVEV (reference sequence). The length of the CDR3 is 16 residues. J gave up 8 bases and V 3 bases, and 10 bases lay outside the gene matches. CDR3 loop: CASSFAGTGLLGELFF. For the CDR3, the DNA is TGTGCCAGCAGTTTCGCCGGGACAGGGCTTCTTGGGGAGCTGTTTTTT.

This clone appeared a few times. The rearrangement links TRBV6-6 to TRBJ2-7; D perhaps matches TRBD1 (6 bases). V was trimmed by 6 bases and J by 4 bases, leaving 16 bases between them. CDR3 size: 14 residues. Germline V lookup: CDR1 MNHNY, CDR2 SVGAGI (reference sequence). The CDR3 coding sequence is TGTGCCAGCAGACAGGGTCCCTATCTATACGAGCAGTACTTC. Amino acid sequence: CASRQGPYLYEQYF.

This clone was seen a few times. The V call is TRBV5-6, the J call TRBJ1-5, with 7 bases aligning to TRBD1. The CDR3 spans 17 residues. CDR1 is SGHDT and CDR2 is YYEEEE in the germline V gene. J gave up 2 bases and V 5 bases, and 13 bases lay outside the gene matches. The CDR3: CASRKTGVENGNQPQHF. The DNA for the CDR3 is TGTGCCAGCAGGAAAACAGGGGTCGAGAACGGCAATCAGCCCCAGCATTTT.

The genes are TRBV19 and TRBJ2-1; the D gene is possibly TRBD1 (5 bases). The CDR3 spans 14 residues. Trimming removed 4 bases from V and 2 bases from J, with 9 bases in between. Germline CDR1 reads LNHDA; CDR2 reads SQIVND (reference sequence). CDR3 DNA: TGTGCCAGTAGTAAAGACAGCGCCTACAATGAGCAGTTCTTC. Translated, it gives CASSKDSAYNEQFF.

The V gene is TRBV1, the J gene TRBJ1-5. TRBV1 is labeled a pseudogene. The CDR3 totals 17 residues. CDR3: CTSSQLSEGSGNQPQHF. The CDR3 coding sequence is TGCACCAGCAGCCAACTTTCCGAGGGTTCGGGCAATCAGCCCCAGCATTTT.

The chain recombines TRBV7-9 with TRBJ2-7, with 9 bases fitting TRBD1. Looked up from germline, CDR1 is SEHNR and CDR2 is FQNEAQ (reference sequence). Trimming removed 3 bases from V and 5 bases from J; junction bases left unmatched: 5. CDR3 length: 14 residues. This chain's CDR3 is CASSLGQGINEQYF. CDR3 sequence (DNA): TGTGCCAGCAGCTTGGGACAGGGTATAAACGAGCAGTACTTC.

This clone was observed a handful of times. The chain is built from TRBV29-1 and TRBJ2-2, with 8 bases that match TRBD2. CDR3 length: 11 residues. CDR1 is SQVTM and CDR2 is ANQGSEA in the germline V gene. The junction had 2 bases not matched to a gene; V was cut back by 7 bases and J by 7 bases. In nucleotides, the CDR3 is TGCAGCGCCGGGGGGGTCGGGGAGCTGTTTTTT. Translation gives CSAGGVGELFF.

The CDR3 region has the DNA TGTGCCAGCAGTCGGAGTTACGGCGGCTACACCTTC. Translated: CASSRSYGGYTF. J is TRBJ1-2 and V is TRBV28; D remains ambiguous. V gave up 5 bases and J gave up 8 bases, with 12 bases separating them. This CDR3 comprises 12 residues. CDR1 and CDR2 from the germline V gene are MDHEN and SYDVKM.

The V call is TRBV6-5, the J call TRBJ1-4; no clear D. V lost 4 bases, J lost 0 bases, and 9 bases lay in between. In germline, CDR1 is MNHEY, CDR2 SVGAGI. The CDR3 contains 15 residues. CDR3: CASSFDGTTNEKLFF. CDR3 nucleotides: TGTGCCAGCAGTTTCGACGGGACAACTAATGAAAAACTGTTTTTT.

This clone was seen only a few times. V and J are TRBV6-1 and TRBJ2-5, with TRBD1 matching 8 bases. Germline CDR1 and CDR2: MNHNS and SASEGT. With 7 bases clipped from V and 2 bases from J, the junction kept 9 bases outside the gene matches. The CDR3 has 15 amino acids. For the CDR3, the DNA is TGTGCCAGCATTCTGGGACAGGCTATACAAGAGACCCAGTACTTC. Translating gives CASILGQAIQETQYF.

The chain couples TRBV4-1 to TRBJ1-6; 10 nucleotides agree with TRBD1. Germline CDR1 MGHRA, CDR2 YSYEKL. This CDR3 has 16 residues. The ends lost 4 bases at V and 10 bases at J; junction bases unmatched: 10. This chain's CDR3 is CASSRQTGTGESPLHF. DNA of the CDR3: TGCGCCAGCAGCCGTCAAACCGGGACAGGGGAATCACCCCTCCACTTT.

For the CDR3, the DNA is TGTGCCAGCAGCCCTACATCTGGGACCTCTGGCTGGGGGGACTACACCTTC. Translating it yields CASSPTSGTSGWGDYTF. The chain joins TRBV7-2 to TRBJ1-2; D perhaps matches TRBD1 (5 bases). CDR3 length: 17 amino acids. Trimming removed 5 bases from V and 10 bases from J, with 29 bases in between. The germline gives CDR1 SGHTA, CDR2 FQGNSA.

The V and J genes are TRBV10-3 and TRBJ1-1; a possible D gene is TRBD1 (6 bases). Germline V CDR1 and CDR2: ENHRY, SYGVKD. V shed 5 bases and J shed 1 base, with 11 bases lying between them. The CDR3 is 14 residues long. The CDR3 protein is CAISIGTQNTEAFF. The CDR3 bases are TGTGCCATCAGTATCGGGACACAGAACACTGAAGCTTTCTTT.